This TCR beta chain was profiled in a study of T cells in localized non-small cell lung cancer. Method: immunoSEQ multiplex PCR; TCRdb's copy keeps in-frame clones and lacks some. The sample yields 75,000 to 80,000 clones, more than 70% seen once. From germline, CDR1 is SEHNR and CDR2 FQNEAQ (reference sequence). Germline trimming cut 5 bases from V and 2 bases from J; bases unmatched to any gene: 9. The CDR3 loop spans 17 amino acids. This material consisted of peripheral blood, taken before any cancer treatment. This clonotype originated in a woman aged 35-70 years with stage I squamous cell lung carcinoma. This chain links TRBV7-9 with TRBJ2-6, with 7 nucleotides matching TRBD1. The CDR3 is CASSASLGGAGANVLTF. In DNA form, the CDR3 reads TGTGCCAGCAGCGCAAGCCTAGGGGGCGCTGGGGCCAACGTCCTGACTTTC.